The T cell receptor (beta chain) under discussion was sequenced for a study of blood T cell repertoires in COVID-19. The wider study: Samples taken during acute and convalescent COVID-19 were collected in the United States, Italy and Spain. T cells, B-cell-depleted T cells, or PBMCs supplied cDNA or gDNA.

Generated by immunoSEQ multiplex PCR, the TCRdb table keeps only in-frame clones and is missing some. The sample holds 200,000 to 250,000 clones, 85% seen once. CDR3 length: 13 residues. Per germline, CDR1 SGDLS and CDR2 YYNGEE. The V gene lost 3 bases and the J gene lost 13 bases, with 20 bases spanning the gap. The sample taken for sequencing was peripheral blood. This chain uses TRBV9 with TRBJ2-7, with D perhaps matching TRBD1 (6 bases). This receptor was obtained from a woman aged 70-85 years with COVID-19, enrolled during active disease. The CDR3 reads CASSAPGHSEGYF. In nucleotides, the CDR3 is TGTGCCAGCAGCGCGCCGGGACATTCCGAAGGATACTTC.